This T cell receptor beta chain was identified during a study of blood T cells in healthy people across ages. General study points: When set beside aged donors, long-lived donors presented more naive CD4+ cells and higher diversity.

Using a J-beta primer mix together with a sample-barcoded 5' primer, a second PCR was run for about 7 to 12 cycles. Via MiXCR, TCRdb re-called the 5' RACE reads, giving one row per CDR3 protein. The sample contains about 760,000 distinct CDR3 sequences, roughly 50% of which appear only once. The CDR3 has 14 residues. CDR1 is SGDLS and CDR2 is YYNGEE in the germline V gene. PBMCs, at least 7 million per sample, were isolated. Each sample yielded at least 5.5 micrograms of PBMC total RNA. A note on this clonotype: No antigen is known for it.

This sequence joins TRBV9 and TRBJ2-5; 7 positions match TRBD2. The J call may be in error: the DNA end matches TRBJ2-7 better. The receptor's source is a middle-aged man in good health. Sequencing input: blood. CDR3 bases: TGTGCCAGCAGCGCCGGGACTAAGGTTCGCGAGCAGTACTTC. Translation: CASSAGTKVREQYF.